This T cell receptor beta chain was found in a study of identical twins. TCRdb ran MiXCR on the 5' RACE reads and lists one entry per CDR3 protein. The sample carries more than 1.5 million distinct CDR3 sequences, less than 40% recorded once. Notes on the study in general: A lower insertion count was a feature of abundant cord blood beta clonotypes, with no such feature in memory repertoires.

A remark on this clonotype: Its target is not known.

Unmatched junction bases numbered 7, after V lost 1 base and J lost 3 bases. The CDR3 has 17 residues. Germline values: CDR1 SGHTA, CDR2 FQGNSA. The sequenced material came from cord blood. This chain uses TRBV7-2 with TRBJ2-1, with 9 bases matching TRBD1. This sequence originates from a newborn girl in good health. The CDR3 region is CASSLGFPGQGYNEQFF. The CDR3 DNA reads as TGTGCCAGCAGCTTAGGATTTCCGGGACAGGGCTACAATGAGCAGTTCTTC.